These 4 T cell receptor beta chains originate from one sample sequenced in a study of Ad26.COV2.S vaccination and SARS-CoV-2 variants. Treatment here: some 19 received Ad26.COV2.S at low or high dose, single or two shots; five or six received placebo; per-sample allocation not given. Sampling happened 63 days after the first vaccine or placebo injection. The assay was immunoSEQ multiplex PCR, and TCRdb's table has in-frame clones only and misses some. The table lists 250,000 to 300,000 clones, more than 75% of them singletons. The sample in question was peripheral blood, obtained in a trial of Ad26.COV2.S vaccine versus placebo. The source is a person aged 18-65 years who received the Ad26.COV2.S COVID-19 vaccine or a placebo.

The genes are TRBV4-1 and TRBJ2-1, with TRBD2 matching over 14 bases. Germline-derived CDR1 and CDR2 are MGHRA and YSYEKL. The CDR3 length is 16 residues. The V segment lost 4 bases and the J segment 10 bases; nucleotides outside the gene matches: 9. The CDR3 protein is CASSLWGLAGVTEQFF. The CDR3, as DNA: TGCGCCAGCAGCCTATGGGGACTAGCGGGAGTTACAGAGCAGTTCTTC.

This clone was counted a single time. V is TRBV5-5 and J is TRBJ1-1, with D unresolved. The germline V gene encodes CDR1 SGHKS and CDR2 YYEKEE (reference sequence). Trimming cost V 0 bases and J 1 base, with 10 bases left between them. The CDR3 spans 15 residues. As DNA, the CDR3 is TGTGCCAGCAGCTTGGACATAGACGCGAACACTGAAGCTTTCTTT. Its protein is CASSLDIDANTEAFF.

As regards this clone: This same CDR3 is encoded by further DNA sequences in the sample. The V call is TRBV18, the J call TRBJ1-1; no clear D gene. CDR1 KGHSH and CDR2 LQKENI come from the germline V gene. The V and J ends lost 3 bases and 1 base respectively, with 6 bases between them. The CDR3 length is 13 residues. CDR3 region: CASSPSGNTEAFF. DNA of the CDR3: TGTGCCAGCTCACCCTCAGGGAACACTGAAGCTTTCTTT.

The CDR3 nucleotides read TGTGCCAGCAGTGGAGGGGGCTGGGGAAACACCATATATTTT. Amino acid sequence: CASSGGGWGNTIYF. The chain carries TRBV28 and TRBJ1-3, with TRBD1 matching over 7 bases. This CDR3 has 14 amino acids. Trimming removed 5 bases from V and 4 bases from J; junction bases left unmatched: 5. Germline CDR1 reads MDHEN; CDR2 reads SYDVKM.